This T cell receptor beta chain emerged from a study of CXCR3-negative and CXCR3-positive naive CD8 T cells. There are 15 residues in the CDR3. The study sorted every CD8+ T cell subset in triplicate at 300,000 cells each. 5' RACE that incorporated UMI labels was used to prepare the TRB cDNA libraries. From its re-call of the 5' RACE reads, TCRdb lists each CDR3 protein once, without DNA. The repertoire shows around 84,000 distinct CDR3 sequences; the top ten hold nearly 0.85%. A word on this clonotype: As yet, its antigen is unknown.

General study points: Higher TRB CDR3 hydrophobicity marked CXCR3-positive naive cells relative to CXCR3-negative naive cells. Cryopreserved cells partially lost CXCR3 expression, and fresh PBMCs were used in most assays. Relative to memory CD8+ cells, whose diversity was much lower, both naive subsets had comparably high diversity.

The chain recombines TRBV12-3 or TRBV12-4 with TRBJ2-3; as DNA is missing, the TRBD2 call by TCRdb cannot be tested. Sequencing used naive CXCR3+ CD8+ T cells from blood. Subset: CD45RO-CCR7+CD27+CD95- naive CD8+ T cells expressing CXCR3 (TNR3+). The source of this sequence is a human donor in good health. Some clones in this sample may be carry-over from other donors' samples. The CDR3 loop is CASSFPGLGTDTQYF.